This T cell receptor (beta chain) is drawn from a study of blood T cells in healthy people across ages. PCR was performed a second time for roughly 6 to 12 cycles using a sample-barcoded 5' primer and a J-beta primer mix. Each cDNA was tagged by a template-switch adaptor containing 12 random nucleotides. TCRdb recomputed calls from the 5' RACE reads with MiXCR, one row per CDR3 protein. The data contain roughly 1.6 million distinct CDR3 sequences, 30% to 35% of them singletons. Healthy Caucasians from Russia aged about 6 to 100 served as donors. Donors gave around 10 milliliters of peripheral blood apiece. The study, taken as a whole, reports: Older age went with lower TCR beta diversity per million T cells, in a roughly linear way.

This clonotype was seen many times. No antigen is known for it. This CDR3 is built from 14 residues. Germline V CDR1 and CDR2: MGHRA, YSYEKL. V was pared by 7 bases and J by 7 bases, with 9 bases of the junction left unmatched. V and J are TRBV4-1 and TRBJ2-1; 8 bases agree with TRBD2. The TCR comes from a woman aged 25 to 39 in good health. Sequences were obtained from blood. The CDR3 coding sequence is TGCGCCAGCAATCAGCGGGAGTCGTGGAATGAGCAGTTCTTC. Protein product: CASNQRESWNEQFF.